The clone carrying this TCR beta chain occurred a few times. Preparation of the TCRbeta library involved a method that used unique molecular identifiers. TCRdb called the PCR reads again in MiXCR, with one record for every CDR3 protein. Of about 540,000 distinct CDR3 sequences detected, about 17% appear once; the ten largest clones hold 3% to 3.5%. Germline CDR1 is DFQATT and CDR2 is SNEGSKA (reference sequence). Trimming removed 5 bases from V and 1 base from J, with 8 bases in between. The CDR3 length is 12 residues. The data derive from a study of T-cell reconstitution after alpha-beta-depleted transplantation in children.

The input for sequencing was PBMCs from the stem cell graft donor, taken from the stem cell graft. This clonotype was obtained from a human donor who donated a stem cell graft to a child with acute lymphoblastic leukemia. The chain is built from TRBV20-1 and TRBJ1-1; D ambiguous. The DNA for the CDR3 is TGCAGTGCTCAGCGGGGGAACACTGAAGCTTTCTTT. Protein sequence: CSAQRGNTEAFF.